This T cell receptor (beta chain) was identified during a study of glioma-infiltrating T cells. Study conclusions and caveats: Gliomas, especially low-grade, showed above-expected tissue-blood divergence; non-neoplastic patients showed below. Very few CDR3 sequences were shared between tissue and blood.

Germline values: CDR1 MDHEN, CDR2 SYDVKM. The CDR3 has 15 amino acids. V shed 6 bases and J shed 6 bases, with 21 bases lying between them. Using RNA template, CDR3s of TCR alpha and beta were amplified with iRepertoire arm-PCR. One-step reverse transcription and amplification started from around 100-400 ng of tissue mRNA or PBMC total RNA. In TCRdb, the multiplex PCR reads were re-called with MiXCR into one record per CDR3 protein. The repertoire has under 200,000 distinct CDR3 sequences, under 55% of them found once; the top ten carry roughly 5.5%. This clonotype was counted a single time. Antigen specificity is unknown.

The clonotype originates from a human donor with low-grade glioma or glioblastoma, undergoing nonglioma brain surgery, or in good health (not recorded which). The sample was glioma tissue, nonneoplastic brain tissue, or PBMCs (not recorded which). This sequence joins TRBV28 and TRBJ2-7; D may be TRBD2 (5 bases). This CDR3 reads CASSPNLAGAREQYF. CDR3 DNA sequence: TGTGCCAGCAGCCCCAACCTAGCTGGAGCTCGCGAGCAGTACTTC.